The 5 T cell receptor beta chains presented below share a single source sample, sequenced in a study of T cell repertoires in cytomegalovirus infection. One entry per CDR3 protein, called by TCRdb with MiXCR from the reads. Of about 450,000 distinct CDR3 sequences listed, around 32% were seen once; the top ten hold approximately 14%. The sequenced material came from PBMCs. The receptors originated from a human donor in good health (CMV status not recorded). Some clones in this sample may be carry-over from other donors' samples.

The chain joins TRBV2 to TRBJ2-7; D gene unclear. Germline V gene data show CDR1 as SNHLY and CDR2 as FYNNEI. V was cut by 8 bases and J by 6 bases, with 17 bases left in between. The CDR3 sequence is 13 residues long. CDR3 protein: CASLPDGGREQYF. CDR3 DNA: TGTGCCAGCCTCCCGGACGGTGGGCGCGAGCAGTACTTC.

In nucleotides, the CDR3 is TGCAGTGCGAGTACACAGGGGAACCGAGAGACCCAGTACTTC. Its protein product is CSASTQGNRETQYF. The genes are TRBV20-1 and TRBJ2-5; 7 bases line up with TRBD1. Looked up from germline, CDR1 is DFQATT and CDR2 is SNEGSKA (reference sequence). V shed 6 bases and J 4 bases; nucleotides not matched to a gene: 11. The CDR3 contains 14 residues.

This clonotype was picked up a small number of times. The J gene is TRBJ2-1, the V gene TRBV7-9; 8 positions agree with TRBD1. J gave up 8 bases and V 4 bases, and 10 bases lay outside the gene matches. The CDR3 has 15 amino acids. Per the germline V gene, CDR1 is SEHNR and CDR2 is FQNEAQ (reference sequence). In DNA, the CDR3 is TGTGCCAGCAGCTCTGGACAGGGTTATTGGGATGAGCAGTTCTTC. It specifies CASSSGQGYWDEQFF. The full variable domain, in which reference TRBV7-9 and TRBJ2-1 provide the parts outside the CDR3, is DTGVSQNPRHKITKRGQNVTFRCDPISEHNRLYWYRQTLGQGPEFLTYFQNEAQLEKSRLLSDRFSAERPKGSFSTLEIQRTEQGDSAMYLCASSSGQGYWDEQFFGPGTRLTVL.

The chain joins TRBV2 to TRBJ1-1; TRBD1 is a possible D gene (5 bases). The CDR3 runs 14 residues. The V end lost 0 bases, the J end lost 5 bases, and 10 bases lay between the germline ends. Germline V gives CDR1 SNHLY, CDR2 FYNNEI. The CDR3 is CASSEALRQTEAFF. The CDR3 nucleotides read TGTGCCAGCAGTGAAGCGCTTCGACAGACTGAAGCTTTCTTT.

The chain couples TRBV19 to TRBJ1-1; tentative D call: TRBD1 (6 bases). Germline loops: CDR1 LNHDA, CDR2 SQIVND (reference sequence). The CDR3 has 14 amino acids. Deletions cut 1 base from V and 7 bases from J, with 13 bases between. The CDR3 bases are TGTGCCAGTAGTATAGTTGCCGGGACATTTGAAGCTTTCTTT. It specifies CASSIVAGTFEAFF.